This T cell receptor (beta chain) appears in the sequencing data of a study of OX40 agonist ivuxolimab in advanced cancers. At the level of the study: An agonistic anti-OX40 (CD134) antibody, ivuxolimab, was used to treat the patients.

This table comes from immunoSEQ multiplex PCR, and its TCRdb copy is limited to in-frame clones, with some not included. The sample shows around 69,000 clones, 80% to 90% of them seen only once. Per the germline V gene, CDR1 is PRHDT and CDR2 is FYEKMQ (reference sequence). V lost 0 bases to trimming and J lost 4 bases; unmatched junction nucleotides: 2. This CDR3 has 15 amino acids. About this clone itself: The target antigen is unknown.

Overall study findings and caveats: Clones of CD4+ and CD8+ blood T cells grew by week 6 at doses of 0.1 to 3.0 mg/kg.

This clonotype was sampled from an adult with an advanced solid tumor such as melanoma, head and neck, liver or kidney cancer. Specimen: CD4+ or CD8+ T cells sorted from blood, collected in a trial of the OX40 agonist ivuxolimab. The chain couples TRBV13 to TRBJ1-2; 10 bases match TRBD1. This CDR3 reads CASSLGTGGVYGYTF. The CDR3 DNA follows: TGTGCCAGCAGCTTAGGGACAGGGGGCGTCTATGGCTACACCTTC.